One and the same sample provided the 9 T cell receptor beta chains below, sequenced in a study of blood T cell repertoires in COVID-19. The table came from immunoSEQ multiplex PCR; TCRdb's copy has only in-frame clones and leaves some out. Of approximately 440,000 clones in the sample, around 88% were seen once. The source material was peripheral blood. The receptors stem from a woman in her 50s with COVID-19, enrolled during active disease.

The chain has TRBV30 and TRBJ2-5, with 8 nucleotides matching TRBD2. This CDR3 is built from 16 residues. Trimming at V came to 1 base and at J to 5 bases, leaving 12 bases not matched to a gene. Germline V lookup: CDR1 GTSNPN, CDR2 SVGIG (reference sequence). This chain's CDR3 is CAWSGVRRGDRETQYF. The CDR3 coding sequence is TGTGCCTGGAGTGGGGTTCGGCGGGGGGACCGGGAGACCCAGTACTTC.

This chain connects TRBV9 to TRBJ1-6; no reliable D call. The CDR3 spans 13 residues. V lost 2 bases, J lost 6 bases, and 6 bases lay in between. The germline V gene encodes CDR1 SGDLS and CDR2 YYNGEE. CDR3 protein: CASSVRINSPLHF. CDR3 sequence (DNA): TGTGCCAGCAGCGTGCGGATTAATTCACCCCTCCACTTT.

The chain is built from TRBV5-1 and TRBJ2-7; tentative D call: TRBD2 (6 bases). CDR3 length: 15 residues. Trimming took off 2 bases at V and 7 bases at J, with 19 bases between the two ends. In germline, CDR1 is SGHRS, CDR2 YFSETQ. The CDR3 sequence: CASSLVNPGGGEQYF. As DNA, the CDR3 is TGCGCCAGCAGCTTAGTAAACCCCGGGGGAGGTGAGCAGTACTTC.

This clone was detected only a few times. This chain uses TRBV28 with TRBJ1-6; no clear D. Per germline, CDR1 MDHEN and CDR2 SYDVKM. V gave up 1 base and J gave up 7 bases, with 5 bases separating them. This CDR3 region has 13 residues. The chain's CDR3 is CASSLSRNSPLHF. The CDR3 region has the DNA TGTGCCAGCAGTTTATCGCGGAATTCACCCCTCCACTTT.

Turning to this clone: Other DNA sequences of this sample code for an identical CDR3. The chain recombines TRBV9 with TRBJ1-3, with D maybe TRBD1 (6 bases). V was cut by 0 bases and J by 2 bases, with 9 bases left in between. This CDR3 contains 15 residues. Germline assignment: CDR1 SGDLS and CDR2 YYNGEE. The CDR3 protein is CASSVAGGTGNTIYF. The CDR3 DNA reads TGTGCCAGCAGCGTAGCTGGGGGCACTGGAAACACCATATATTTT. The full variable domain, in which reference TRBV9 and TRBJ1-3 provide the parts outside the CDR3, is DSGVTQTPKHLITATGQRVTLRCSPRSGDLSVYWYQQSLDQGLQFLIQYYNGEERAKGNILERFSAQQFPDLHSELNLSSLELGDSALYFCASSVAGGTGNTIYFGEGSWLTVV.

About this clone itself: The junction departs from germline at one end; a sequencing error may be responsible. The chain links TRBV4-1 to TRBJ1-1; D gene ambiguous. Germline values: CDR1 MGHRA, CDR2 YSYEKL. This CDR3 is built from 12 residues. The CDR3 DNA sequence: TGCGCCAGCAGCCAAGAATCTGAGCGCCGTCTCTTT. This sequence encodes CASSQESERRLF.

J is TRBJ1-2 and V is TRBV4-1, with 8 bases that match TRBD1. V dropped 2 bases and J dropped 4; count of bases not matched to a gene: 3. The CDR3 totals 14 residues. The V gene's germline CDR1 is MGHRA and CDR2 YSYEKL. CDR3 amino acids: CASSQRTGPYGYTF. In DNA, the CDR3 is TGCGCCAGCAGCCAAAGGACAGGGCCCTATGGCTACACCTTC.

The chain carries TRBV6-5 and TRBJ1-1; TRBD1 matches 9 bases. The V gene's germline CDR1 is MNHEY and CDR2 SVGAGI. J was trimmed by 5 bases and V by 4 bases; bases with no gene match: 11. This CDR3 has 16 amino acids. The chain's CDR3 is CASSSVNRGLRTEAFF. The DNA for the CDR3 is TGTGCCAGCAGTTCAGTCAACAGGGGGCTTCGGACTGAAGCTTTCTTT.

The chain uses TRBV5-1 and TRBJ2-5; TRBD1 agrees at 8 bases. The CDR3 has 18 amino acids. The V segment lost 0 bases and the J segment 2 bases; nucleotides outside the gene matches: 12. CDR1 SGHRS and CDR2 YFSETQ come from the germline V gene. In DNA, the CDR3 is TGCGCCAGCAGCTTGGTTCAGTTTGCCGGGGACAGGCAAGAGACCCAGTACTTC. This codes for CASSLVQFAGDRQETQYF.